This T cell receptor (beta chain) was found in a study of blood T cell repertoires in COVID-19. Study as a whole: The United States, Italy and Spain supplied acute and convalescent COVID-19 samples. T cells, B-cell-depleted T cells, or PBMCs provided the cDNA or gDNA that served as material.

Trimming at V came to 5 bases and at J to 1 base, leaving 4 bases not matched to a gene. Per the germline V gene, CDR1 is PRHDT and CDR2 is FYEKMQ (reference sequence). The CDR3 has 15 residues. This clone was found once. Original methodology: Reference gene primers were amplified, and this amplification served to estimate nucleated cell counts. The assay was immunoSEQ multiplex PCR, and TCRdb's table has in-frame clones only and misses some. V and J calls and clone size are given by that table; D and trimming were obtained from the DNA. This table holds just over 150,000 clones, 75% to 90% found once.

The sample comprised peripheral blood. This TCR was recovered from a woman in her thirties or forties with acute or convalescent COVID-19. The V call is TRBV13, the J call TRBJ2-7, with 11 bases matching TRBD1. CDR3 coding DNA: TGTGCCAGCAGCGCCGGGACAGGGGGTTCCTACGAGCAGTACTTC. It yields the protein CASSAGTGGSYEQYF.